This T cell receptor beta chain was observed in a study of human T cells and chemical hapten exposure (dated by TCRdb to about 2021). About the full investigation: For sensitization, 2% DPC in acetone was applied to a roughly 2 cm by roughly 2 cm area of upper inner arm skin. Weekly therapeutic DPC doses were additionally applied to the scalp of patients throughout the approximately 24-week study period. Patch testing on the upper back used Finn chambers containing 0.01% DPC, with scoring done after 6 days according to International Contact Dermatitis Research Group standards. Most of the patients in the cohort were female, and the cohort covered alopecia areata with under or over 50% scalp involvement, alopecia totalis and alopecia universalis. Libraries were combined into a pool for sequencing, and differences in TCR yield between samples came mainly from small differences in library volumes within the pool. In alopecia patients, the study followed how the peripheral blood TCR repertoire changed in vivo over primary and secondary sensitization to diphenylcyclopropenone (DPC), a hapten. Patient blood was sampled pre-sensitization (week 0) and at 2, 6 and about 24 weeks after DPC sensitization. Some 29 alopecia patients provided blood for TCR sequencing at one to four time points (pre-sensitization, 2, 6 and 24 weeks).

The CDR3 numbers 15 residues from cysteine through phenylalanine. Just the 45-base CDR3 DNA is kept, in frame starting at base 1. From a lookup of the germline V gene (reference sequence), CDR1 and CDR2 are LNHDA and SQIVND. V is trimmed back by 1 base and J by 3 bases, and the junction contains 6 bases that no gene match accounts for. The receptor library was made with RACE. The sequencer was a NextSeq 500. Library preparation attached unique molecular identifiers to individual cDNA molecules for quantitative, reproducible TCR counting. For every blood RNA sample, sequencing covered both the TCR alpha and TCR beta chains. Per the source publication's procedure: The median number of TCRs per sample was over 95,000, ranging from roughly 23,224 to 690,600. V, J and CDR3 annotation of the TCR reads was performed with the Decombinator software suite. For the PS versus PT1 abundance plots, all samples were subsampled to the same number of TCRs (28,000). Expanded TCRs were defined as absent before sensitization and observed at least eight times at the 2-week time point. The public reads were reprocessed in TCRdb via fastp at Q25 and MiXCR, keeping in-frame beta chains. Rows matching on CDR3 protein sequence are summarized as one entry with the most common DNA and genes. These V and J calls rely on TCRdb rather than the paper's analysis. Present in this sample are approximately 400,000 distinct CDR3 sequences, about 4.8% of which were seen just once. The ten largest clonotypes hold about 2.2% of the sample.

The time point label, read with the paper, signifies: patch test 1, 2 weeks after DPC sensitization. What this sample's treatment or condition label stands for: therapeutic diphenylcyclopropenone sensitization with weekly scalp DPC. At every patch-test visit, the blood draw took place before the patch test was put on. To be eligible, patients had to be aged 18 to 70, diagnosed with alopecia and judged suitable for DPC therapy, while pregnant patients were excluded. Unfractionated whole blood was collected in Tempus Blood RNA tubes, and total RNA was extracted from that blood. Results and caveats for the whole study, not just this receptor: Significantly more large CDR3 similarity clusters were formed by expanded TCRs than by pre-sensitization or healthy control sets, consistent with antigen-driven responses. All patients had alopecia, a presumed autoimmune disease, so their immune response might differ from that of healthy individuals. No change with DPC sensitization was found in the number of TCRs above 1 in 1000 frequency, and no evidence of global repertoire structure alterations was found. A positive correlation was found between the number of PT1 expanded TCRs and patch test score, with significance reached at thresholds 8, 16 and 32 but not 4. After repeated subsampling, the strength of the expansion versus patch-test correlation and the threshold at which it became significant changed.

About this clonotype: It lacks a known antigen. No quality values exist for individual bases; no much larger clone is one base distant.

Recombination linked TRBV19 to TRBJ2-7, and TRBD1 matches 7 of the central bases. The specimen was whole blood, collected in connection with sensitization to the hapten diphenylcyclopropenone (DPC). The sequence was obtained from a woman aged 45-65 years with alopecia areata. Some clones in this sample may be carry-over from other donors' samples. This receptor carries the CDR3 CASSIVGRGSYEQYF. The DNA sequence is TGTGCCAGTAGTATAGTTGGCAGGGGGAGCTACGAGCAGTACTTC.